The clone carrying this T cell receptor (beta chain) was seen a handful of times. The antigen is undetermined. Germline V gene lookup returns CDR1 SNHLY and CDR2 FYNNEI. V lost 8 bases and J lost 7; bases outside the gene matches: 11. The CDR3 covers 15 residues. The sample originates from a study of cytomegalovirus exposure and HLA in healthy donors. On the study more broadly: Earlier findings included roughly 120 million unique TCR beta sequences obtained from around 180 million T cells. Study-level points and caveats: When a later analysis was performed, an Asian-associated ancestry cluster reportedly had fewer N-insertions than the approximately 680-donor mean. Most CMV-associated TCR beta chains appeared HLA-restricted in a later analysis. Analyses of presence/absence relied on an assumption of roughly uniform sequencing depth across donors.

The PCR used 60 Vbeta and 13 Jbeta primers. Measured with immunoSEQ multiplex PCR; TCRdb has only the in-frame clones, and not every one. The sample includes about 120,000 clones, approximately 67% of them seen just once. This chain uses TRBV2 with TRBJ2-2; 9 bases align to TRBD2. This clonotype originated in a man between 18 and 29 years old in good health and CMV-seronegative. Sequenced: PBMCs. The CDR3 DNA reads TGTGCCAGCCTTTGGGCGGGAGGGCCCGGCGGGGAGCTGTTTTTT. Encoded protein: CASLWAGGPGGELFF.